The 12 T cell receptor beta chains in this list originate from one sample, sequenced in a study of T cells in Graves' hyperthyroidism and ophthalmopathy. Amplified TCR beta CDR3 regions came from RNA transcripts. TCR CDR3 regions were first amplified by RT-PCR with HTBI primers. TCRdb reprocessed the multiplex PCR reads with MiXCR, giving one entry per CDR3 protein. The data show fewer than 700,000 distinct CDR3 sequences, under 20% seen once. Sequences were obtained from blood. The receptors originated from a woman between 18 and 29 years old with Graves' ophthalmopathy.

The chain is built from TRBV7-8 and TRBJ1-4, with D uncertain. Germline V gives CDR1 SGHVS, CDR2 FQNEAQ. The CDR3 runs to 12 residues. V dropped 1 base and J dropped 7 bases, with 4 bases sitting between them. The CDR3 DNA sequence: TGTGCCAGCAGCTTAGACGTTGAAAAACTGTTTTTT. This codes for CASSLDVEKLFF.

The chain has TRBV5-1 and TRBJ2-2; D gene uncertain. Germline values: CDR1 SGHRS, CDR2 YFSETQ. The CDR3 extends over 14 amino acids. Trimming shortened V by 0 bases and J by 6 bases, and 9 bases separated the two germline ends. The CDR3 region has the DNA TGCGCCAGCAGCTTGGAGACTGAAGCCGGGGAGCTGTTTTTT. Protein sequence: CASSLETEAGELFF.

The chain recombines TRBV7-2 with TRBJ2-5, with TRBD1 matching over 8 bases. Germline V gene lookup returns CDR1 SGHTA and CDR2 FQGNSA. This CDR3 is 14 amino acids long. J was trimmed by 6 bases and V by 5 bases; bases with no gene match: 8. The CDR3 sequence: CASSETGGEKTQYF. The DNA for the CDR3 is TGTGCCAGCAGCGAAACAGGGGGTGAGAAGACCCAGTACTTC.

This clonotype was counted a single time. V and J are TRBV28 and TRBJ2-7; TRBD1 agrees at 7 bases. The length of the CDR3 is 15 residues. Germline V gives CDR1 MDHEN, CDR2 SYDVKM. Trimming cost V 3 bases and J 3 bases; bases outside gene matches: 8. DNA of the CDR3: TGTGCCAGCAGTTTCCCCTCCTCAGGGGGCTACGAGCAGTACTTC. Residues: CASSFPSSGGYEQYF.

V gene TRBV7-9 combines with J gene TRBJ2-1; 8 positions match TRBD1. CDR1 is SEHNR, CDR2 FQNEAQ, per germline (reference sequence). The ends lost 5 bases at V and 5 bases at J; junction bases unmatched: 5. The CDR3 is 14 amino acids. The CDR3 DNA reads as TGTGCCAGCAGCCGCGGACAGGGTAACAATGAGCAGTTCTTC. Translation: CASSRGQGNNEQFF.

This chain joins TRBV12-3 or TRBV12-4 and TRBJ1-5; D unclear. Trimming pared 6 bases from V and 3 bases from J, leaving 12 bases between. The length of the CDR3 is 14 residues. This chain's CDR3 is CASSERFLNQPQHF. The CDR3 DNA sequence: TGTGCCAGCAGCGAAAGGTTCCTCAATCAGCCCCAGCATTTT.

The genes are TRBV4-3 and TRBJ2-7, with D tentatively TRBD2 (5 bases). V was trimmed by 0 bases and J by 8 bases, leaving 14 bases between them. Germline V gene lookup returns CDR1 LGHNA and CDR2 YSLEER. This CDR3 comprises 14 residues. The CDR3 DNA is TGCGCCAGCAGCCAAGACCAGCGGTCTTCTCAGCAGTACTTC. Protein sequence: CASSQDQRSSQQYF.

The chain carries TRBV28 and TRBJ1-2, with 11 bases fitting TRBD1. CDR1 is MDHEN and CDR2 is SYDVKM in the germline V gene. After removal of 4 bases from V and 13 bases from J, the junction contained 14 bases not matched to a gene. CDR3 size: 15 residues. In nucleotides, the CDR3 is TGTGCCAGCAGTTCTGTCCCGGGACAGGGGGTACGTTGCACCTTC. This encodes CASSSVPGQGVRCTF.

This clonotype occurred many times. The V call is TRBV7-9, the J call TRBJ2-5; D gene ambiguous. Germline CDR1 reads SEHNR; CDR2 reads FQNEAQ (reference sequence). Trimming took off 5 bases at V and 5 bases at J, with 12 bases between the two ends. The CDR3 has 13 residues. As DNA, the CDR3 is TGTGCCAGCAGCCCCCCCGAGAGCGAGACCCAGTACTTC. Translation: CASSPPESETQYF.

This clonotype was observed many times. This sequence joins TRBV28 and TRBJ2-7, with D unresolved. Germline values: CDR1 MDHEN, CDR2 SYDVKM. The CDR3 loop spans 16 amino acids. The V end lost 3 bases, the J end lost 1 base, and 16 bases lay between the germline ends. The CDR3 reads CASSLLFEKPSYEQYF. The CDR3 DNA reads TGTGCCAGCAGTTTGCTTTTCGAGAAACCATCCTACGAGCAGTACTTC.

This clonotype was recorded a few times. This chain connects TRBV4-2 to TRBJ1-6; 7 bases are shared with TRBD1. V lost 4 bases and J lost 2; bases outside the gene matches: 5. Per germline, CDR1 LGHNA and CDR2 YNFKEQ. The CDR3 sequence is 16 residues long. Here the CDR3 DNA reads TGTGCCAGCAGCCTCTACAGGGGCCCCTATAATTCACCCCTCCACTTT. Translation: CASSLYRGPYNSPLHF.

This clonotype was recorded many times. The V gene is TRBV5-5, the J gene TRBJ1-2, with 8 bases identical to TRBD1. The CDR3 has 15 amino acids. In germline, CDR1 is SGHKS, CDR2 YYEKEE (reference sequence). V lost 0 bases and J lost 2; bases outside the gene matches: 3. CDR3 coding DNA: TGTGCCAGCAGCTTGGGACAGGGGAACAACTATGGCTACACCTTC. Protein sequence: CASSLGQGNNYGYTF.